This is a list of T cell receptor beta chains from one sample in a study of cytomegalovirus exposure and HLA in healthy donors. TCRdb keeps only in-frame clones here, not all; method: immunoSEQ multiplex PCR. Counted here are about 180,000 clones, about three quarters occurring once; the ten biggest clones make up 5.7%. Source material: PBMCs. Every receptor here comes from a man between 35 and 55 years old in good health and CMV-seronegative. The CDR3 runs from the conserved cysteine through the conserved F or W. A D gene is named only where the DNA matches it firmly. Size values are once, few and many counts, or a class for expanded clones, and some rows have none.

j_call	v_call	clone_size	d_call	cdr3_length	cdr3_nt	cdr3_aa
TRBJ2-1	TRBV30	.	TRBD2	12	TGTGCCTGGACTAGCGGCTACAATGAGCAGTTCTTC	CAWTSGYNEQFF
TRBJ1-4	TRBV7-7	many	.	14	TGTGCCAGCAGCCCCGGCCAGGGAAGGGAAAAACTGTTTTTT	CASSPGQGREKLFF
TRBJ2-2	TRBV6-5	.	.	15	TGTGCCAGCAGTTTAGCGGTAACACCCACCGGGGAGCTGTTTTTT	CASSLAVTPTGELFF
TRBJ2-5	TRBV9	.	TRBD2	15	TGTGCCAGCAGCCTCCGGACTAGCGGGGGGGAGACCCAGTACTTC	CASSLRTSGGETQYF
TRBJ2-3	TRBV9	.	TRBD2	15	TGTGCCAGCAGCGGGAGCGGGAGTATGACAGATACGCAGTATTTT	CASSGSGSMTDTQYF
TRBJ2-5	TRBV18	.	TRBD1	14	TGTGCCAGCTCAGTGGACAGGGACGGAGAGACCCAGTACTTC	CASSVDRDGETQYF
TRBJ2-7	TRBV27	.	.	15	TGTGCCAGCAGTTTTTCCCAACTAGGTACCTACGAGCAGTACTTC	CASSFSQLGTYEQYF
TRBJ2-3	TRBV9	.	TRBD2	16	TGTGCCAGCAGCGTAGCTCCTAGCGGGAGTACAGATACGCAGTATTTT	CASSVAPSGSTDTQYF
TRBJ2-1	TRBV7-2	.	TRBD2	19	TGTGCCAGCAGCGTACCGGGACTAGCGGGGGGCACAAGCCTAAATGAGCAGTTCTTC	CASSVPGLAGGTSLNEQFF
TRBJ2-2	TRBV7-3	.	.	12	TGTGCCAGCAGCTCTTTCACCGGGGAGCTGTTTTTT	CASSSFTGELFF
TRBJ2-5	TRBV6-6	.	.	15	TGTGCCAGCAGTTTCGGACAGCCAGGGCAAGAGACCCAGTACTTC	CASSFGQPGQETQYF
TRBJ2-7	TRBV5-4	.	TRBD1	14	TGTGCCAGCAGTTCCGGGACAGAACCCTACGAGCAGTACTTC	CASSSGTEPYEQYF
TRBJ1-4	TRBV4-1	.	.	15	TGCGCCAGCAGCCAAGTGTGGACACGATATGAAAAACTGTTTTTT	CASSQVWTRYEKLFF